This T cell receptor (beta chain) was sequenced for a study of metastatic and nonmetastatic thyroid tumors. Study in general: Malignant thyroid and benign thyroid patients provided blood and tumor or nodule tissue whose repertoires were compared.

Under the authors' procedure: To classify distant metastasis in papillary thyroid cancer, a model was built from CDR3 differences across clinicopathological groups. TCRdb re-called the PCR reads with MiXCR. The V and J calls were determined by TCRdb, not by the authors. Of under 40,000 clones listed, over 15% were seen once; the top ten hold roughly 7.1%. No treatment of any kind had been given to any patient before thyroid surgery. Ten or more counts support this clone. The target antigen is unknown. Whole-study results and caveats: Significantly greater TCR beta diversity was reportedly found in malignant thyroid tumors than in benign nodules (in blood and tumor).

V was shortened by 0 bases and J by 7 bases, with 9 bases between the two germline ends. The germline V gene encodes CDR1 LNHNV and CDR2 YYDKDF (reference sequence). The CDR3 spans 14 residues. V and J are TRBV15 and TRBJ2-2; D is ambiguous. Sequencing used blood. The sequence came from a female donor with papillary thyroid cancer or a benign thyroid nodule (not recorded which). Some clones in this sample may be carry-over from other donors' samples. CDR3 loop: CATSRDDLVGELFF. DNA of the CDR3: TGTGCCACCAGCAGAGATGATTTGGTCGGGGAGCTGTTTTTT.